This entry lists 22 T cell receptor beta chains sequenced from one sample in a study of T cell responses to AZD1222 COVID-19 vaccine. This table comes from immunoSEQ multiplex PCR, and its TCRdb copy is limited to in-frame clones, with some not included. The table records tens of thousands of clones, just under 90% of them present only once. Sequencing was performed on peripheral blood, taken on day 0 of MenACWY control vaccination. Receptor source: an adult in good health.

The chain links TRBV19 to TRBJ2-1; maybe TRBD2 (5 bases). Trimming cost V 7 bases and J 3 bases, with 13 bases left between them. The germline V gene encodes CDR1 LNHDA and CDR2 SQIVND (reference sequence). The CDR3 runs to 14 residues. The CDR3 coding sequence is TGTGCCAGTATTGGAGCGGACGGCTACAATGAGCAGTTCTTC. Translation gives CASIGADGYNEQFF.

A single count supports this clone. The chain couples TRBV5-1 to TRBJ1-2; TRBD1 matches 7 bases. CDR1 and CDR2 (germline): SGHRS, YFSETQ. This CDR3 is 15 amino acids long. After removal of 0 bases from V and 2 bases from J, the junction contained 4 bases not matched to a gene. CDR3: CASSLGGTVNYGYTF. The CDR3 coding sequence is TGCGCCAGCAGCTTGGGGGGGACAGTAAACTATGGCTACACCTTC.

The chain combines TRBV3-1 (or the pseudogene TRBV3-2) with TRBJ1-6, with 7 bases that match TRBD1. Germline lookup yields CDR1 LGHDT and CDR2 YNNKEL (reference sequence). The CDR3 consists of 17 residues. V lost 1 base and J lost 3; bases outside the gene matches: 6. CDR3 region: CASSQVVTGIYNSPLHF. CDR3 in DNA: TGTGCCAGCAGCCAAGTAGTGACAGGGATCTATAATTCACCCCTCCACTTT.

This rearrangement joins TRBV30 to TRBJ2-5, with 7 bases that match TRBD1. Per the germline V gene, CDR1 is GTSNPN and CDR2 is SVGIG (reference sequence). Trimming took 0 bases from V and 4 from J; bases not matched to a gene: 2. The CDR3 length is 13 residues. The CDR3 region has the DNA TGTGCCTGGAGTGTAAAGGGGGCAGAGACCCAGTACTTC. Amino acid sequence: CAWSVKGAETQYF.

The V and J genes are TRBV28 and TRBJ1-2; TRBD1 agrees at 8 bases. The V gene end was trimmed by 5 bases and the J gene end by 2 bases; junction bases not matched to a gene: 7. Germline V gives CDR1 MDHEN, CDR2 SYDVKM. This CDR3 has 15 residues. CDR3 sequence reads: CASSPLRTGNYGYTF. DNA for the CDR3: TGTGCCAGCAGTCCCCTCCGGACAGGGAACTATGGCTACACCTTC.

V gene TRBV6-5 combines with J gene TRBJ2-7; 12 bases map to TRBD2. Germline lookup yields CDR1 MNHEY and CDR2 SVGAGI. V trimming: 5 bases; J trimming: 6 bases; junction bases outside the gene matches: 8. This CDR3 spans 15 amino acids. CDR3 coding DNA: TGTGCCAGCAGTACTCCTAGCGGGGGGGCCGGCGAGCAGTACTTC. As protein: CASSTPSGGAGEQYF.

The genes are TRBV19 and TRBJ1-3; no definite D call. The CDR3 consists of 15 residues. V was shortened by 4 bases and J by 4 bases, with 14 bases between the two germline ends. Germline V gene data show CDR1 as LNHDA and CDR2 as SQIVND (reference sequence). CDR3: CASSSTGVRGNTIYF. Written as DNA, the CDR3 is TGTGCCAGTAGTAGTACCGGGGTCCGGGGAAACACCATATATTTT.

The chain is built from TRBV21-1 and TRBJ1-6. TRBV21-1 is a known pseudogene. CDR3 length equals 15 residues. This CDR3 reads CASSKAAGPNSPLHF. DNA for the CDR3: TGTGCCAGCAGCAAAGCTGCAGGACCTAATTCACCCCTCCACTTT.

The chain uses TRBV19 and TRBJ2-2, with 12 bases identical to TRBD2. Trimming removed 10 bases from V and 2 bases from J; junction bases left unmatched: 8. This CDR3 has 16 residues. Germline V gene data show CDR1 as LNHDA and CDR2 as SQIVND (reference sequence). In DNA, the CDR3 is TGTGCCACAAACAGACTAGCGGGGGCCAACACCGGGGAGCTGTTTTTT. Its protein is CATNRLAGANTGELFF.

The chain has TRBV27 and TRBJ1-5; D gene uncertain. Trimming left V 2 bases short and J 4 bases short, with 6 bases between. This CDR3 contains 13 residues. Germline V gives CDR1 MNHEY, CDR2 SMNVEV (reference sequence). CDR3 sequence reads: CASSLGENQPQHF. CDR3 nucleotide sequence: TGTGCCAGCAGTTTAGGCGAGAATCAGCCCCAGCATTTT.

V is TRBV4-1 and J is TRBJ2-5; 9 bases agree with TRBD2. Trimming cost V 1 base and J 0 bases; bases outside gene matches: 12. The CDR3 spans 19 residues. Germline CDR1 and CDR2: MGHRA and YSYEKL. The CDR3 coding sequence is TGCGCCAGCAGCCAAGTTCGGCGGGGGGGGGTCCGTGACCAAGAGACCCAGTACTTC. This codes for CASSQVRRGGVRDQETQYF.

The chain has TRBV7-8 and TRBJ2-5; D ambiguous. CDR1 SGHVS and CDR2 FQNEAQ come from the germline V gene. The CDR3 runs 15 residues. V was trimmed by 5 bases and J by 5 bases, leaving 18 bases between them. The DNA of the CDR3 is TGTGCCAGCAGCCGGTCGGAGATGGGAACGGAGACCCAGTACTTC. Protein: CASSRSEMGTETQYF. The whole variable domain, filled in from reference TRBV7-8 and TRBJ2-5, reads GAGVSQSPRYKVAKRGQDVALRCDPISGHVSLFWYQQALGQGPEFLTYFQNEAQLDKSGLPSDRFFAERPEGSVSTLKIQRTQQEDSAVYLCASSRSEMGTETQYFGPGTRLLVL.

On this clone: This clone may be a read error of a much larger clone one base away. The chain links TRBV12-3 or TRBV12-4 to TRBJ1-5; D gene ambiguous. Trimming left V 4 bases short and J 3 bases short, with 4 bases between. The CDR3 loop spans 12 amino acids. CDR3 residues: CASSYTNQPQHF. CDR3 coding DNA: TGTGCCAGCAGTTACACCAATCAGCCCCAGCATTTT.

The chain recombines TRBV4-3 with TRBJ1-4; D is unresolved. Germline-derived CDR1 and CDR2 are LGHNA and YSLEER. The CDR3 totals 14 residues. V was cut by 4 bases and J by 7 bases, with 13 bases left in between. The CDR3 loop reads CASSPSGGLEKLFF. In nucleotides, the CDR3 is TGCGCCAGCAGCCCGAGTGGAGGCCTTGAAAAACTGTTTTTT.

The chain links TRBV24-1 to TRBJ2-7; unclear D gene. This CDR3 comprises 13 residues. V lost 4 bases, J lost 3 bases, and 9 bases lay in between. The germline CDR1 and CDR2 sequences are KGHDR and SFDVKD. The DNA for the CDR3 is TGTGCCACCAGTGAGACCCCCGGCTACGAGCAGTACTTC. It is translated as CATSETPGYEQYF.

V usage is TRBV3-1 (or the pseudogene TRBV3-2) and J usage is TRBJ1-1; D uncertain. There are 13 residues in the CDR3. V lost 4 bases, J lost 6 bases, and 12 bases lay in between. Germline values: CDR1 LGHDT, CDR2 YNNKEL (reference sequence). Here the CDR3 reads CASSRNSISEAFF. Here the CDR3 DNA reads TGTGCCAGCAGCCGAAACAGTATATCTGAAGCTTTCTTT.

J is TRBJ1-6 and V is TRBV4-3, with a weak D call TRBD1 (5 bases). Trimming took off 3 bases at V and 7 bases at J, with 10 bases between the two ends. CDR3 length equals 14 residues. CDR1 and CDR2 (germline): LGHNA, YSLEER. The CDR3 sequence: CASSQGGRNSPLHF. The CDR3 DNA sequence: TGCGCCAGCAGCCAGGGGGGGAGGAATTCACCCCTCCACTTT.

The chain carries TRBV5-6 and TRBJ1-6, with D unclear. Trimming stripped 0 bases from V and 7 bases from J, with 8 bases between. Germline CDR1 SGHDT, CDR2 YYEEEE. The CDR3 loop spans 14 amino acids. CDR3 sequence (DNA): TGTGCCAGCAGCTTGGGGTGGGGAAATTCACCCCTCCACTTT. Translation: CASSLGWGNSPLHF.

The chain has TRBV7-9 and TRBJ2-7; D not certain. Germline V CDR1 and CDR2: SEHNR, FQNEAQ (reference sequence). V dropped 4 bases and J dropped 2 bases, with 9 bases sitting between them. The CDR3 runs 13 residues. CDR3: CASSYPNTYEQYF. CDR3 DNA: TGTGCCAGCAGCTACCCCAACACCTACGAGCAGTACTTC.

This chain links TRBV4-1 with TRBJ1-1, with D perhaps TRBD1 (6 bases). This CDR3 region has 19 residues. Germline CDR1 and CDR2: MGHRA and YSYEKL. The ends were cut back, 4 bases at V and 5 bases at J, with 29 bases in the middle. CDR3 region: CASSPGRGQGLYRMTEAFF. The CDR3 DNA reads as TGCGCCAGCAGCCCAGGACGGGGGCAGGGATTGTACCGGATGACTGAAGCTTTCTTT.

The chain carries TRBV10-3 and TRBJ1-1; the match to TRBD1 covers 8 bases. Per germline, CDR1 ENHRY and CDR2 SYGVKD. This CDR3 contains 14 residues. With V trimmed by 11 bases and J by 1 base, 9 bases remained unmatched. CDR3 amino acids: CAVLGQGANTEAFF. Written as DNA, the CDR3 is TGTGCCGTTCTTGGACAGGGCGCGAACACTGAAGCTTTCTTT.

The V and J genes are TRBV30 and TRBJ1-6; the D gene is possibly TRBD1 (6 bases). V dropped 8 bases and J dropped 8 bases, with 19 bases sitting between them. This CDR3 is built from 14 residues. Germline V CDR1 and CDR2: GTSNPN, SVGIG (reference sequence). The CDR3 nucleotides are TGTGCCCCACTCCCGGGCAGGGGAGATTCACCCCTCCACTTT. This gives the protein CAPLPGRGDSPLHF.